A single sample is the source of the 24 T cell receptor beta chains below, sequenced in a study of T cell responses to AZD1222 COVID-19 vaccine. Repertoires were generated with immunoSEQ multiplex PCR, while TCRdb's copy carries only in-frame clones and drops some. The top ten hold about 5.1% of the sample, which has roughly 150,000 clones, 93% seen once. Sample: peripheral blood, taken on day 0 of AZD1222 vaccination. These TCRs come from an adult in good health.

The chain has TRBV3-1 (or the pseudogene TRBV3-2) and TRBJ1-2, with unresolved D. Germline V gene sequence: CDR1 LGHDT, CDR2 YNNKEL (reference sequence). Trimming removed 1 base at V and 4 bases at J, with 13 bases between. This CDR3 contains 15 residues. CDR3 amino acids: CASSQVAGYRYGYTF. CDR3 coding DNA: TGTGCCAGCAGCCAAGTTGCGGGATATCGCTATGGCTACACCTTC.

The chain couples TRBV19 to TRBJ1-5, with D possibly TRBD1 on 6 matching bases. Trimming shortened V by 7 bases and J by 7 bases, and 14 bases separated the two germline ends. This CDR3 has 13 residues. Germline assignment: CDR1 LNHDA and CDR2 SQIVND (reference sequence). The CDR3 spells CASTSRDTQPQHF. In DNA form, the CDR3 reads TGTGCCAGTACCTCTCGGGACACACAGCCCCAGCATTTT.

The chain links TRBV5-1 to TRBJ1-2; D call uncertain. The CDR3 has 17 residues. Trimming removed 1 base at V and 1 base at J, with 17 bases between. CDR1 is SGHRS, CDR2 YFSETQ, per germline. The CDR3 DNA sequence: TGCGCCAGCAGCTTGTTTCGGGGTACAGATTTTAACTATGGCTACACCTTC. It specifies CASSLFRGTDFNYGYTF.

V gene TRBV6-2 or TRBV6-3 combines with J gene TRBJ2-1, with no clear D. Germline-derived CDR1 and CDR2 are MNHEY and SVGEGT. The CDR3 covers 12 residues. The V and J ends lost 0 bases and 8 bases respectively, with 5 bases between them. As DNA, the CDR3 is TGTGCCAGCAGTTACTCGTTCGATGAGCAGTTCTTC. Its translation is CASSYSFDEQFF.

The chain is built from TRBV19 and TRBJ1-5, with D unclear. Looked up from germline, CDR1 is LNHDA and CDR2 is SQIVND (reference sequence). CDR3 length: 13 residues. V shed 3 bases and J shed 4 bases, with 7 bases lying between them. CDR3 nucleotides: TGTGCCAGTAGTATGCAGGTTAATCAGCCCCAGCATTTT. This codes for CASSMQVNQPQHF. The full variable domain, rest sourced from reference TRBV19 and TRBJ1-5, is DGGITQSPKYLFRKEGQNVTLSCEQNLNHDAMYWYRQDPGQGLRLIYYSQIVNDFQKGDIAEGYSVSREKKESFPLTVTSAQKNPTAFYLCASSMQVNQPQHFGDGTRLSIL.

This chain connects TRBV19 to TRBJ2-7; 14 bases map to TRBD2. Germline trimming cut 5 bases from V and 5 bases from J; bases unmatched to any gene: 5. CDR1 LNHDA and CDR2 SQIVND come from the germline V gene (reference sequence). The CDR3 totals 15 residues. The CDR3 loop is CASSHQGLAGDEQYF. CDR3 DNA sequence: TGTGCCAGTAGTCACCAGGGACTAGCGGGAGACGAGCAGTACTTC.

The chain has TRBV7-2 and TRBJ2-7; TRBD2 might be the D (5 bases). Germline assignment: CDR1 SGHTA and CDR2 FQGNSA. The CDR3 spans 14 residues. Between the trimmed V and J ends, which lost 2 bases and 7 bases, there was a span of 15 bases. The CDR3 nucleotides are TGTGCCAGCAGCTTACAACCTCTAGCTGGGGAGCAGTACTTC. As protein: CASSLQPLAGEQYF.

The chain has TRBV4-1 and TRBJ1-1; D is unclear. V was pared by 2 bases and J by 3 bases, with 10 bases between. Germline V CDR1 and CDR2: MGHRA, YSYEKL. The CDR3 has 14 residues. As DNA, the CDR3 is TGCGCCAGCAGCCAACCAGTTAGAGACACTGAAGCTTTCTTT. It specifies CASSQPVRDTEAFF.

The V gene is TRBV29-1, the J gene TRBJ1-2, with unresolved D. Deletions cut 4 bases from V and 3 bases from J, with 9 bases between. The CDR3 extends over 12 amino acids. Per the germline V gene, CDR1 is SQVTM and CDR2 is ANQGSEA. CDR3 DNA: TGCAGCGTTGGTGGAGAAGACTATGGCTACACCTTC. Amino acid sequence: CSVGGEDYGYTF. The full variable domain, rest sourced from reference TRBV29-1 and TRBJ1-2, is SAVISQKPSRDICQRGTSLTIQCQVDSQVTMMFWYRQQPGQSLTLIATANQGSEATYESGFVIDKFPISRPNLTFSTLTVSNMSPEDSSIYLCSVGGEDYGYTFGSGTRLTVV.

The rearrangement joins TRBV4-2 to TRBJ1-1; D is possibly TRBD1 (6 bases). Per the germline V gene, CDR1 is LGHNA and CDR2 is YNFKEQ. V shed 0 bases and J shed 2 bases, with 13 bases lying between them. The CDR3 runs to 16 residues. The DNA of the CDR3 is TGTGCCAGCAGCCAAGACCCCACAGGGTATAACACTGAAGCTTTCTTT. This sequence encodes CASSQDPTGYNTEAFF.

The table lists this clone with a count of one. The gene calls are TRBV30 and TRBJ1-1; possible D gene TRBD1, 6 bases. V lost 4 bases, J lost 0 bases, and 12 bases lay in between. Germline CDR1 GTSNPN, CDR2 SVGIG (reference sequence). This CDR3 spans 14 amino acids. The DNA for the CDR3 is TGTGCCTGGAATACGGCAGGGGTGAACACTGAAGCTTTCTTT. Its protein is CAWNTAGVNTEAFF.

This chain links TRBV19 with TRBJ2-7; D remains ambiguous. The CDR3 spans 14 residues. Germline CDR1 is LNHDA and CDR2 is SQIVND (reference sequence). V shed 6 bases and J shed 2 bases, with 14 bases lying between them. Here the CDR3 reads CASSRSRRTYEQYF. The DNA for the CDR3 is TGTGCCAGTAGCAGGTCACGGCGGACCTACGAGCAGTACTTC.

The rearrangement uses TRBV6-5 and TRBJ2-7; 14 positions agree with TRBD2. Germline CDR1 is MNHEY and CDR2 is SVGAGI. Unmatched junction bases numbered 6, after V lost 7 bases and J lost 4 bases. This CDR3 is 15 amino acids long. CDR3 sequence (DNA): TGTGCCAGCACCGCCAGGACTAGCGGGAGGTACGAGCAGTACTTC. Its protein is CASTARTSGRYEQYF.

This rearrangement joins TRBV12-3 or TRBV12-4 to TRBJ1-5; D is unclear. Between the trimmed V and J ends, which lost 10 bases and 2 bases, there was a span of 9 bases. The CDR3 totals 12 residues. The CDR3: CAISTGNQPQHF. CDR3 DNA sequence: TGTGCCATTTCGACGGGCAATCAGCCCCAGCATTTT.

The chain combines TRBV29-1 with TRBJ2-7; TRBD1 matches 9 bases. This CDR3 is built from 13 residues. CDR1 is SQVTM, CDR2 ANQGSEA, per germline. Trimming cost V 7 bases and J 2 bases; bases outside gene matches: 6. CDR3 nucleotides: TGCAGCGGGTGGGACAGGGCAACCTACGAGCAGTACTTC. Its protein product is CSGWDRATYEQYF.

The J gene is TRBJ1-2, the V gene TRBV5-6; the D gene is possibly TRBD1 (5 bases). There are 17 residues in the CDR3. Trimming left V 3 bases short and J 1 base short, with 19 bases between. Germline assignment: CDR1 SGHDT and CDR2 YYEEEE. CDR3 loop: CASSSGTTRPRNYGYTF. The DNA for the CDR3 is TGTGCCAGCAGCTCCGGGACGACCAGGCCCCGTAACTATGGCTACACCTTC.

This chain joins TRBV21-1 and TRBJ1-5; TRBD1 is taken as the D call from the table, unchecked against the DNA. TRBV21-1 counts as a pseudogene. This CDR3 comprises 16 residues. The DNA for the CDR3 is TGTGCCAGCAGCCACAGGGGGCTTTCTAGCAATCAGCCCCAGCATTTT. Its translation: CASSHRGLSSNQPQHF.

The rearrangement links TRBV24-1 to TRBJ2-1; 11 bases match TRBD2. This CDR3 has 15 residues. The germline gives CDR1 KGHDR, CDR2 SFDVKD. Unmatched junction bases numbered 2, after V lost 1 base and J lost 7 bases. CDR3 nucleotide sequence: TGTGCCACCAGTGATTTCCCTAGCGGGGGGAATGAGCAGTTCTTC. As protein: CATSDFPSGGNEQFF.

The chain joins TRBV28 to TRBJ2-5; 7 bases map to TRBD1. The CDR3 has 14 residues. The trim removed 6 bases at V and 5 bases at J, leaving 9 bases unmatched. In germline, CDR1 is MDHEN, CDR2 SYDVKM. CDR3 DNA: TGTGCCAGCAGAGGGTCAGGGGGTAGTGAGACCCAGTACTTC. Protein: CASRGSGGSETQYF.

The chain couples TRBV27 to TRBJ1-6; D is uncertain. Per germline, CDR1 MNHEY and CDR2 SMNVEV (reference sequence). This CDR3 is built from 15 residues. Trimming shortened V by 1 base and J by 9 bases, and 13 bases separated the two germline ends. The CDR3 spells CASSLLPLDASPLHF. The DNA of the CDR3 is TGTGCCAGCAGTTTATTGCCTCTCGACGCTTCACCCCTCCACTTT.

This chain connects TRBV29-1 to TRBJ2-7, with 10 bases that match TRBD1. Germline CDR1 is SQVTM and CDR2 is ANQGSEA. The CDR3 is 15 residues long. V lost 0 bases and J lost 4; bases outside the gene matches: 6. CDR3 amino acids: CSVEDGRTGGYEQYF. CDR3 coding DNA: TGCAGCGTTGAAGATGGAAGGACAGGGGGTTACGAGCAGTACTTC.

The genes are TRBV4-1 and TRBJ1-2; the D gene is possibly TRBD1 (5 bases). Germline V gene sequence: CDR1 MGHRA, CDR2 YSYEKL. The ends were cut back, 1 base at V and 2 bases at J, with 14 bases in the middle. The CDR3 extends over 16 amino acids. In DNA form, the CDR3 reads TGCGCCAGCAGCCAAGTTTTTTTGGGGCAAAACTATGGCTACACCTTC. Residues: CASSQVFLGQNYGYTF.

The V call is TRBV4-2, the J call TRBJ2-4; TRBD1 agrees at 9 bases. This CDR3 spans 17 amino acids. Per the germline V gene, CDR1 is LGHNA and CDR2 is YNFKEQ. V lost 1 base to trimming and J lost 0 bases; unmatched junction nucleotides: 4. The CDR3 here is CASSQGRDREAKNIQYF. For the CDR3, the DNA is TGTGCCAGCAGCCAAGGACGGGACAGGGAAGCCAAAAACATTCAGTACTTC.

The V gene is TRBV5-4, the J gene TRBJ2-2; 7 bases line up with TRBD1. The germline V gene encodes CDR1 SGHNT and CDR2 YYREEE (reference sequence). The ends lost 3 bases at V and 2 bases at J; junction bases unmatched: 7. This CDR3 comprises 16 residues. The CDR3 loop reads CASSYPGQVNTGELFF. CDR3 coding DNA: TGTGCCAGCAGCTACCCTGGACAGGTTAACACCGGGGAGCTGTTTTTT. Full variable domain (rest looked up from reference TRBV5-4 and TRBJ2-2): ETGVTQSPTHLIKTRGQQVTLRCSSQSGHNTVSWYQQALGQGPQFIFQYYREEENGRGNFPPRFSGLQFPNYSSELNVNALELDDSALYLCASSYPGQVNTGELFFGEGSRLTVL.